This T cell receptor beta chain comes out of a study of monozygotic twins with inflammatory bowel disease. Study-wide points: TCRbeta inverse Simpson diversity was decreased in IBD patients versus healthy co-twins. Variability may have been added to patient repertoires by differing immunosuppressive treatments.

CDR3 length: 18 amino acids. In germline, CDR1 is SGHNT, CDR2 YYREEE (reference sequence). As concerns this clonotype: Antigen: not known.

Using the 5' RACE reads, TCRdb records one entry per CDR3 protein without DNA. The sample spans around 150,000 distinct CDR3 sequences; the ten largest clones claim around 2.4%. What was sequenced was blood. The sequence was collected from a human donor with ulcerative colitis or Crohn's disease, or a healthy co-twin of an affected twin (not recorded which). The chain has TRBV5-4 and TRBJ2-2; TCRdb lists TRBD2, though no DNA is available to test this call. CDR3 amino acids: CASSSLLGASVHTGELFF.